Below are 27 T cell receptor beta chains sequenced from a single sample in a study of T-cell reconstitution after alpha-beta-depleted transplantation in children. Molecular barcoding with unique molecular identifiers was used for the TCRbeta library. TCRdb called the PCR reads again in MiXCR, with one record for every CDR3 protein. Of roughly 500,000 distinct CDR3 sequences listed, under 12% are singletons. This specimen was PBMCs, taken before TCRalphabeta/CD19-depleted stem cell transplant. The receptors originated from a child younger than 10 with inherited bone marrow failure, due to receive a stem cell transplant.

This clonotype was picked up many times. The chain joins TRBV28 to TRBJ2-5; D tentatively fits TRBD1 or TRBD2 (5 bases each). CDR1 and CDR2 (germline): MDHEN, SYDVKM. V shed 2 bases and J shed 6 bases, with 7 bases lying between them. CDR3 length: 12 amino acids. CDR3 sequence (DNA): TGTGCCAGCAGTTTAGTGGGACAGACCCAGTACTTC. Translated: CASSLVGQTQYF. The complete variable domain, with remaining parts taken from reference TRBV28 and TRBJ2-5, reads DVKVTQSSRYLVKRTGEKVFLECVQDMDHENMFWYRQDPGLGLRLIYFSYDVKMKEKGDIPEGYSVSREKKERFSLILESASTNQTSMYLCASSLVGQTQYFGPGTRLLVL.

Ten or more counts support this clonotype. J is TRBJ2-3 and V is TRBV28; D gene ambiguous. The CDR3 covers 13 residues. CDR1 is MDHEN, CDR2 SYDVKM, per germline. Trimming pared 5 bases from V and 4 bases from J, leaving 10 bases between. DNA for the CDR3: TGTGCCAGCAGTCTAAGGGCCTCAGATACGCAGTATTTT. This codes for CASSLRASDTQYF.

This rearrangement joins TRBV14 to TRBJ2-6, with unresolved D. This CDR3 has 16 residues. The ends were cut back, 4 bases at V and 2 bases at J, with 12 bases in the middle. Germline CDR1 is SGHDN and CDR2 is FVKESK. In DNA, the CDR3 is TGTGCCAGCAGCCGGTACAAAGGTGCTGGGGCCAACGTCCTGACTTTC. Translated: CASSRYKGAGANVLTF.

The chain links TRBV19 to TRBJ2-3; TRBD2 aligns across 7 bases. The junction had 4 bases not matched to a gene; V was cut back by 6 bases and J by 4 bases. CDR1 is LNHDA and CDR2 is SQIVND in the germline V gene (reference sequence). The CDR3 spans 13 residues. CDR3 in amino acids: CASRRLASDTQYF. In nucleotides, the CDR3 is TGTGCCAGTAGGAGACTAGCCTCAGATACGCAGTATTTT.

At least ten counts were recorded for this clonotype. V and J are TRBV20-1 and TRBJ2-7, with D perhaps TRBD2 (6 bases). CDR3 length: 12 residues. V dropped 7 bases and J dropped 3 bases, with 13 bases sitting between them. Germline CDR1 reads DFQATT; CDR2 reads SNEGSKA (reference sequence). CDR3 amino acids: CSGIADHYEQYF. Written as DNA, the CDR3 is TGCAGTGGAATAGCGGACCACTACGAGCAGTACTTC.

This clonotype has at least ten counts. J is TRBJ2-7 and V is TRBV20-1, with a weak D call TRBD1 (6 bases). The CDR3 contains 13 residues. Looked up from germline, CDR1 is DFQATT and CDR2 is SNEGSKA (reference sequence). Trimming pared 6 bases from V and 5 bases from J, leaving 17 bases between. DNA for the CDR3: TGCAGTGCCCCAGGGGTGTTCTTCCACGAGCAGTACTTC. This encodes CSAPGVFFHEQYF.

The J gene is TRBJ2-1, the V gene TRBV6-2 or TRBV6-3, with D maybe TRBD2 (6 bases). This CDR3 has 17 residues. From germline, CDR1 is MNHEY and CDR2 SVGEGT. V lost 2 bases and J 4 bases, leaving 18 bases between the germline ends. The CDR3 DNA is TGTGCCAGCAGTTACCGGGTAGCGGAGCCTCTGTACAATGAGCAGTTCTTC. This translates into CASSYRVAEPLYNEQFF.

Only a few counts were recorded for this clonotype. V usage is TRBV29-1 and J usage is TRBJ1-1; a weak D match, TRBD1 (5 bases). This CDR3 has 12 amino acids. V lost 5 bases, J lost 5 bases, and 12 bases lay in between. CDR1 and CDR2 from the germline V gene are SQVTM and ANQGSEA. CDR3 protein: CSVRLGGTEAFF. The DNA of the CDR3 is TGCAGCGTTCGGTTGGGGGGGACTGAAGCTTTCTTT.

Ten or more counts support this clonotype. CDR3 DNA sequence: TGTGCCAGCAGTTCGACCGGGGGCGTCGGACAGCCCCAGCATTTT. Protein product: CASSSTGGVGQPQHF. The V gene is TRBV27, the J gene TRBJ1-5; the D gene is possibly TRBD1 (6 bases). Germline V gene lookup returns CDR1 MNHEY and CDR2 SMNVEV (reference sequence). Trimming took off 4 bases at V and 7 bases at J, with 17 bases between the two ends. This CDR3 is built from 15 residues.

The sample holds many counts of this clonotype. The chain employs TRBV5-1 and TRBJ1-2; D is possibly TRBD1 (6 bases). Trimming cost V 0 bases and J 1 base, with 7 bases left between them. CDR1 and CDR2 from the germline V gene are SGHRS and YFSETQ. The CDR3 has 14 residues. For the CDR3, the DNA is TGCGCCAGCAGCTTGGCGGACAGTAACTATGGCTACACCTTC. Its protein product is CASSLADSNYGYTF.

This clonotype appeared many times. The J gene is TRBJ1-4, the V gene TRBV29-1; D is undetermined. Trimming took 1 base from V and 4 from J, leaving 7 bases between them. The germline V gene encodes CDR1 SQVTM and CDR2 ANQGSEA. The CDR3 has 13 residues. The CDR3 DNA sequence: TGCAGCGTTGAAGCTCCCCTTAATGAAAAACTGTTTTTT. Its translation: CSVEAPLNEKLFF.

This clonotype has a count of ten or more. This sequence joins TRBV7-2 and TRBJ1-6; D possibly corresponds to TRBD1 (6 bases). Germline V gene lookup returns CDR1 SGHTA and CDR2 FQGNSA. This CDR3 is 12 amino acids long. Trimming left V 5 bases short and J 9 bases short, with 8 bases between. This chain's CDR3 is CASSGQISPLHF. In DNA, the CDR3 is TGTGCCAGCAGCGGACAGATTTCACCCCTCCACTTT.

The table lists this clonotype with many counts. V and J are TRBV11-2 and TRBJ2-3; D ambiguous. Trimming stripped 5 bases from V and 2 bases from J, with 5 bases between. This CDR3 has 12 amino acids. The V gene's germline CDR1 is SGHAT and CDR2 FQNNGV. CDR3 amino acids: CASSINTDTQYF. The CDR3, as DNA: TGTGCCAGCAGCATAAACACAGATACGCAGTATTTT.

J is TRBJ2-2 and V is TRBV12-3 or TRBV12-4; D call uncertain. With 4 bases removed from V and 6 bases from J, the gap between germline ends came to 12 bases. The CDR3 is made up of 14 amino acids. The CDR3 region is CASSYNRVAGELFF. The DNA of the CDR3 is TGTGCCAGCAGTTATAACAGAGTGGCCGGGGAGCTGTTTTTT.

This clonotype was counted at least ten times. The chain employs TRBV5-1 and TRBJ2-5; a possible D gene is TRBD2 (7 bases). The germline CDR1 and CDR2 sequences are SGHRS and YFSETQ. With 4 bases removed from V and 2 bases from J, the gap between germline ends came to 18 bases. The CDR3 has 16 residues. The CDR3 sequence is CASSDPRRGGQETQYF. The CDR3 DNA is TGCGCCAGCAGCGATCCCCGGAGGGGGGGGCAAGAGACCCAGTACTTC.

The chain is built from TRBV29-1 and TRBJ2-3; possibly TRBD1 for D (6 bases). Per germline, CDR1 SQVTM and CDR2 ANQGSEA. The V gene lost 7 bases and the J gene lost 2 bases, with 19 bases spanning the gap. This CDR3 has 15 residues. In DNA form, the CDR3 reads TGCAGCGCTCAGACAGGCGGACGCCCCACAGATACGCAGTATTTT. Encoded protein: CSAQTGGRPTDTQYF.

This clonotype was seen ten or more times. The CDR3 spells CAVRDRGSEQYF. CDR3 sequence (DNA): TGTGCCGTTCGGGACAGGGGGAGCGAGCAGTACTTC. This chain connects TRBV27 to TRBJ2-7; 11 nucleotides align to TRBD1. The CDR3 spans 12 residues. CDR1 is MNHEY and CDR2 is SMNVEV in the germline V gene (reference sequence). Trimming removed 11 bases from V and 6 bases from J; junction bases left unmatched: 6.

V is TRBV5-4 and J is TRBJ2-1; the match to TRBD2 covers 7 bases. V lost 3 bases, J lost 4 bases, and 7 bases stayed unmatched. CDR1 is SGHNT and CDR2 is YYREEE in the germline V gene (reference sequence). CDR3 size: 15 residues. CDR3 amino acids: CASSWEGDSYNEQFF. The DNA of the CDR3 is TGTGCCAGCAGCTGGGAGGGAGACAGTTACAATGAGCAGTTCTTC.

This clonotype was seen only a few times. The rearrangement links TRBV10-3 to TRBJ1-3; perhaps TRBD1 as D (5 bases). Germline-derived CDR1 and CDR2 are ENHRY and SYGVKD. V lost 6 bases, J lost 11 bases, and 17 bases lay in between. The CDR3 sequence is 13 residues long. DNA of the CDR3: TGTGCCATCAGGCCGACAGAAATTGTCCCCATATATTTT. This gives the protein CAIRPTEIVPIYF.

Many counts were recorded for this clonotype. This CDR3 is CASSLVAGPDTQYF. The CDR3 bases are TGTGCCAGCAGCTTAGTGGCGGGCCCAGATACGCAGTATTTT. This chain connects TRBV7-8 to TRBJ2-3; D may be TRBD2 (5 bases). CDR1 is SGHVS and CDR2 is FQNEAQ in the germline V gene. V was cut by 1 base and J by 4 bases, with 9 bases left in between. The CDR3 is 14 residues long.

This clonotype was seen many times. This chain joins TRBV5-1 and TRBJ2-5, with a possible D match to TRBD1 (5 bases). This CDR3 has 15 residues. The V and J ends lost 2 bases and 2 bases respectively, with 13 bases between them. Germline V gene lookup returns CDR1 SGHRS and CDR2 YFSETQ. Here the CDR3 DNA reads TGCGCCAGCAGCTTCCGCAGGGTGGCACAAGAGACCCAGTACTTC. As protein: CASSFRRVAQETQYF.

This clonotype showed up many times. The rearrangement links TRBV4-3 to TRBJ2-2; no reliable D call. Germline CDR1 is LGHNA and CDR2 is YSLEER. The CDR3 totals 14 residues. Trimming took 3 bases from V and 3 from J, leaving 8 bases between them. This chain's CDR3 is CASSHGSYTGELFF. The CDR3 DNA follows: TGCGCCAGCAGCCATGGATCCTACACCGGGGAGCTGTTTTTT.

This clonotype was found many times. The chain recombines TRBV6-5 with TRBJ2-1; D is unresolved. The CDR3 is made up of 13 amino acids. Deletions cut 5 bases from V and 4 bases from J, with 9 bases between. The germline V gene encodes CDR1 MNHEY and CDR2 SVGAGI. CDR3 sequence: CASSNRRYNEQFF. CDR3 bases: TGTGCCAGCAGTAACCGACGGTACAATGAGCAGTTCTTC.

This clonotype was found many times. The chain is built from TRBV4-3 and TRBJ2-6; tentative D call: TRBD1 (5 bases). The V end lost 4 bases, the J end lost 2 bases, and 12 bases lay between the germline ends. From germline, CDR1 is LGHNA and CDR2 YSLEER. The CDR3 runs 16 residues. The CDR3 DNA reads as TGCGCCAGCAGCCTAAACGCAGGGACTGGGGCCAACGTCCTGACTTTC. It is translated as CASSLNAGTGANVLTF.

This clonotype was counted at least ten times. J is TRBJ2-1 and V is TRBV20-1, with 15 bases identical to TRBD2. Unmatched junction bases numbered 7, after V lost 5 bases and J lost 5 bases. Germline V gene sequence: CDR1 DFQATT, CDR2 SNEGSKA (reference sequence). The CDR3 has 16 amino acids. The CDR3 DNA is TGCAGTGCTGACTCCGGGACTAGCGGGAGGAACAATGAGCAGTTCTTC. Translating it yields CSADSGTSGRNNEQFF.

The V gene is TRBV27, the J gene TRBJ2-3; 9 positions match TRBD2. The J segment lost 1 base and the V segment lost 7 bases, leaving 9 bases of the junction unmatched. Germline V gene data show CDR1 as MNHEY and CDR2 as SMNVEV (reference sequence). CDR3 size: 16 residues. Written as DNA, the CDR3 is TGTGCCAGCACTTCTAGCGGGATCGTCGGCACAGATACGCAGTATTTT. Encoded protein: CASTSSGIVGTDTQYF.

Only a few counts were recorded for this clonotype. This CDR3 is CASSPQDSTDTQYF. The DNA of the CDR3 is TGTGCCAGCTCACCACAGGACTCCACAGATACGCAGTATTTT. This chain uses TRBV18 with TRBJ2-3; tentatively, D is TRBD2 (5 bases). V was clipped by 1 base and J by 2 bases, with 7 bases between them. CDR3 size: 14 residues. Germline V lookup: CDR1 KGHSH, CDR2 LQKENI.